This paragraph covers one TCR beta chain sequence. The antigen this receptor binds is unknown. No quality values exist for individual bases; no much larger clone is one base distant. Spanning cysteine to phenylalanine, the CDR3 consists of 14 amino acids. The retained sequence is limited to the CDR3, 42 bases, with the frame set at the first base. Trimming accounts for 0 bases at V and 7 bases at J, while the number of junction bases matched to no gene is 7. The germline V gene (reference sequence) specifies DFQATT as CDR1 and SNEGSKA as CDR2. The data derive from a study of T cells in Graves' hyperthyroidism and ophthalmopathy (dated by TCRdb to 2018 to 2020). With respect to the entire study: Peripheral blood samples were taken at initial diagnosis, before any treatment was given. The paper reports TCR Vbeta CDR3 sequencing of some 140 peripheral blood samples: over 40 ophthalmopathy, about 75 hyperthyroidism and approximately 17 progressor patients. The 75 to 100 discovery patients were randomly divided into training and test sets at a 7:3 ratio. To identify distinguishing TCR V-J signatures, a discovery cohort of 100 or so patients was used, comprising 40 to 45 with Graves' ophthalmopathy and 57 with stable Graves' hyperthyroidism. In about 6 Graves' hyperthyroidism patients, the study also compared T-cell repertoires from thyroid tissue with T-cell repertoires from blood. Prospective prediction of ophthalmopathy was tested in an independent validation cohort of some 20 hyperthyroidism patients and approximately 17 patients who later progressed to ophthalmopathy. Following sampling, methimazole starting at 30 mg daily was given to hyperthyroidism patients, and high-dose intravenous methylprednisolone was given to ophthalmopathy patients. General conclusions and limits of the study: In validation, the model predicted progression to ophthalmopathy with approximately 70% sensitivity and 72.22% specificity, a median of about 6.7 months before onset. Most expanded thyroid clonotypes (frequency above 0.001) were also detected in blood, a finding suggesting that blood repertoires may reflect thyroid immune responses. No statistical method was used to set the sample size in advance, and investigators knew the group allocation. Ophthalmopathy was separated from stable hyperthyroidism by a 13 V-J signature model, with 85% to 90% sensitivity and about 81% specificity obtained in cross-validation and 80%/75% obtained in testing.

The hyperthyroidism patients were between 18 and 65 years old and newly diagnosed, with a disease duration of less than 2 months. Any patient with an uncontrolled infection, another autoimmune disease, pregnancy or lactation was excluded. Clinical symptoms, serum thyroxine and TRAb, thyroid ultrasound, and orbital computed tomography formed the basis for the diagnoses. Blood from progressor patients was collected at the time of first diagnosis with hyperthyroidism, before any ophthalmopathy symptoms had appeared. PBMCs were separated from under 12 ml of fresh peripheral blood using Ficoll-Paque density gradient centrifugation. Patients classed as progressors first received a Graves' hyperthyroidism diagnosis and then went on to develop ophthalmopathy during follow-up. Trizol reagent was used to extract total RNA, and RNA quality was then checked on an Agilent 2100 Bioanalyzer. Amplification of TCR beta CDR3 regions was carried out from RNA transcripts. The first round of RT-PCR for the TCR CDR3 was performed with the HTBI primer set and the Qiagen OneStep RT-PCR kit. Libraries were constructed in a second round of multiplex PCR, after which size selection and purification were performed. Libraries were sequenced paired-end with 100 bp reads on an Illumina HiSeq2000. From the authors' description of their analysis: Raw data were processed with SOAPnuke, discarding reads with adapters, uncalled bases, mean Phred below 15, or no exact constant-primer or identifier match. High-quality paired reads were merged using COPE v1.2.5, and each unique nucleotide sequence was defined as a clonotype. MiTCR v1.1 was used to align clonotypes to the IMGT TRBV, TRBD and TRBJ reference segments. Only V-J combinations with frequency above 0.0001, covering about 99% of repertoires, were analysed. The TCS score was defined as the ratio of F50 (clonal expansion) to E x V (chaos), calculated using BLOSUM62-based TCRdist between CDR3 peptides within each V-J. Welch's t-statistics and random forest reduced roughly 500 V-J features to roughly 13, which were used in a naive Bayes classifier (R e1071). The public sequencing data were trimmed at Q25 with fastp and processed into clonotypes with MiXCR by TCRdb, which kept only in-frame beta chains. Rows with a matching CDR3 protein are joined into one entry that keeps the most common DNA and genes. These V and J calls are TCRdb output, not the study's own analysis. The sample records approximately 360,000 distinct CDR3 sequences, approximately 15% of which are singletons. 25% to 35% of the sample lies in the top ten.

Sequencing input: blood. This TCR came from a woman aged 18-30 years with Graves' hyperthyroidism that later progressed to Graves' ophthalmopathy. The sequence joins TRBV20-1 to TRBJ1-2; a stretch of 8 junction bases matches TRBD1. The CDR3 amino acid sequence is: CSARDPGGTGGYTF. The nucleotide sequence is given as TGCAGTGCTAGAGATCCGGGAGGGACAGGTGGCTACACCTTC.